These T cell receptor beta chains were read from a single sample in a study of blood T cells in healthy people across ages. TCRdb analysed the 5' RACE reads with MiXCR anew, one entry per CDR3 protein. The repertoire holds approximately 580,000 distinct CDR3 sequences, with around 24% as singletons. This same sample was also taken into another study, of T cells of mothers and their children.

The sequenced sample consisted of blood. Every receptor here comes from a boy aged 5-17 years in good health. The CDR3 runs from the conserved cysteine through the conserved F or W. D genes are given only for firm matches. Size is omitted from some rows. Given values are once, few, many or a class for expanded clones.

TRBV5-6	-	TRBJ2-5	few	CASSLRLEETQYF	TGTGCCAGCAGCTTGCGCCTCGAGGAGACCCAGTACTTC
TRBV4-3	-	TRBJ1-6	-	CASSQDVLPGQPLHF	TGCGCCAGCAGCCAAGACGTGTTGCCAGGCCAACCCCTCCACTTT
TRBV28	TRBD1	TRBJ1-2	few	CASRPGQGSPGGYTF	TGTGCCAGCAGGCCGGGACAGGGTTCACCGGGTGGCTACACCTTC
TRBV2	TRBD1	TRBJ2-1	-	CASSEWGGVGQEYNEQFF	TGTGCCAGCAGTGAATGGGGAGGAGTGGGACAGGAGTACAATGAGCAGTTCTTC
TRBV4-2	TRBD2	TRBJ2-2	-	CASSQGLARAEELFF	TGTGCCAGCAGCCAGGGACTAGCAAGAGCTGAGGAGCTGTTTTTT
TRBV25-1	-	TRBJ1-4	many	CASSEAGELFF	TGTGCCAGCAGTGAAGCAGGGGAACTGTTTTTT
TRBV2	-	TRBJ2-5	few	CASSEGIVQETQYF	TGTGCCAGCAGTGAAGGAATAGTCCAAGAGACCCAGTACTTC
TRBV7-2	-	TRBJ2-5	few	CASSPVRGTGETQYF	TGTGCCAGCAGCCCAGTTAGAGGGACGGGAGAGACCCAGTACTTC
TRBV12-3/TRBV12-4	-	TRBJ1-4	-	CASSHDRSNEKLFF	TGTGCCAGCAGCCATGACAGGTCTAATGAAAAACTGTTTTTT
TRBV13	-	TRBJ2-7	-	CASRTAATLGEQYF	TGTGCCAGCCGGACAGCGGCAACCCTAGGCGAGCAGTACTTC
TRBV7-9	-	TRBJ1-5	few	CASSLEGGLLDQPQHF	TGTGCCAGCAGCCTAGAGGGGGGGCTGTTGGATCAGCCCCAGCATTTT
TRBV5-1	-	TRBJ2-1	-	CASSLAMGVNEQFF	TGCGCCAGCAGCTTGGCGATGGGGGTTAATGAGCAGTTCTTC
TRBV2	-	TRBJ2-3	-	CASSETFTDTQYF	TGTGCCAGCAGTGAAACTTTCACAGATACGCAGTATTTT
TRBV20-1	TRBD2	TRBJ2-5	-	CSARDRGLAVETQYF	TGCAGTGCTAGAGATCGCGGACTAGCTGTGGAGACCCAGTACTTC
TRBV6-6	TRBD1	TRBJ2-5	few	CASRPRQGSERETQYF	TGTGCCAGCAGGCCGAGACAGGGGTCGGAACGGGAGACCCAGTACTTC
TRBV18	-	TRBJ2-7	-	CASSREARTYEQYF	TGTGCCAGCTCAAGGGAAGCGCGGACCTACGAGCAGTACTTC
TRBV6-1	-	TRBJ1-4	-	CTTDSQGTNEKLFF	TGTACCACCGACTCACAGGGAACTAATGAAAAACTGTTTTTT
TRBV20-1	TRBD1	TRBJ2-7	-	CSATGDRAYEQYF	TGCAGTGCTACGGGGGACAGGGCGTACGAGCAGTACTTC
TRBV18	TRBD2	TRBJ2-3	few	CASSPAGGRIDTQYF	TGTGCCAGCTCACCAGCGGGGGGCCGGATAGATACGCAGTATTTT
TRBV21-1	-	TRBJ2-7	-	CASTQGGPKYEQYF	TGTGCCAGCACCCAAGGGGGTCCGAAGTACGAGCAGTACTTC
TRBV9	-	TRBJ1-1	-	CASSVDVLNTEAFF	TGTGCCAGCAGCGTAGACGTACTGAACACTGAAGCTTTCTTT
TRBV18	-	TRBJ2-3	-	CASSRSRSDTQYF	TGTGCCAGCTCACGGTCTCGGTCAGATACGCAGTATTTT
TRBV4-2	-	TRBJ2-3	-	CASSRASGTGPTDTQYF	TGTGCCAGCAGCCGCGCCTCGGGGACGGGCCCCACAGATACGCAGTATTTT
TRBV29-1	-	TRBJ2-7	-	CSVARGGYEQYF	TGCAGCGTGGCCCGAGGGGGATACGAGCAGTACTTC
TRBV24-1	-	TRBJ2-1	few	CATRYGSEQFF	TGTGCCACCAGGTACGGTTCTGAGCAGTTCTTC
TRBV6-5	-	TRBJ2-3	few	CASSSNRADTQYF	TGTGCCAGCAGTTCAAACCGCGCAGATACGCAGTATTTT
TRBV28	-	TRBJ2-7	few	CASSSGPQYEQYF	TGTGCCAGCAGTTCCGGGCCGCAATACGAGCAGTACTTC
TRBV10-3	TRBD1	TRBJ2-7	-	CAISDGTGIYEQYF	TGTGCCATCAGTGACGGGACAGGGATCTACGAGCAGTACTTC
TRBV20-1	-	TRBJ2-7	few	CSARNGGLYEQYF	TGCAGTGCTAGGAATGGGGGCCTGTACGAGCAGTACTTC
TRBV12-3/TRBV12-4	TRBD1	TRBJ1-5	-	CASRDGTGSQPQHF	TGTGCCAGCAGGGACGGGACAGGGAGTCAGCCCCAGCATTTT
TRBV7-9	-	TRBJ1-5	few	CASSIQESNQPQHF	TGTGCCAGCAGCATACAGGAGAGCAATCAGCCCCAGCATTTT
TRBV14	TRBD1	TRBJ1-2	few	CASSPTTGAYGYTF	TGTGCCAGCAGCCCAACGACAGGGGCCTATGGCTACACCTTC
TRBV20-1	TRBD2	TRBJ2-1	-	CSASRTSGRNEQFF	TGCAGTGCTAGTAGGACTAGCGGGAGGAATGAGCAGTTCTTC
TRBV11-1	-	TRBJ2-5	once	CASSPGLPRAIDF	TGTGCCAGCAGCCCCGGACTCCCGCGGGCGATTGACTTC
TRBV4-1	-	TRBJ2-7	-	CASSQADSNPYEQYF	TGCGCCAGCAGCCAAGCTGATAGCAACCCCTACGAGCAGTACTTC
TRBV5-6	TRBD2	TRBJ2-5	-	CASSLDGGRGETQYF	TGTGCCAGCAGCTTGGACGGGGGGAGGGGAGAGACCCAGTACTTC
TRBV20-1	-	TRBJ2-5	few	CSARAYQETQYF	TGCAGTGCTAGAGCGTACCAAGAGACCCAGTACTTC
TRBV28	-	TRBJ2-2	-	CASSSGGGAYTGELFF	TGTGCCAGCAGTTCTGGAGGGGGCGCGTACACCGGGGAGCTGTTTTTT
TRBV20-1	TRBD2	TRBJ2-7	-	CSARDGAGPTYEQYF	TGCAGTGCTAGAGATGGAGCGGGACCCACCTACGAGCAGTACTTC
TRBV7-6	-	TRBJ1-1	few	CASSFGYQSLMNTEAFF	TGTGCCAGCAGCTTCGGGTACCAATCTCTCATGAACACTGAAGCTTTCTTT
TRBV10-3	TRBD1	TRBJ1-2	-	CAIRKTGAGNYGYTF	TGTGCCATCAGGAAGACAGGGGCGGGAAACTATGGCTACACCTTC
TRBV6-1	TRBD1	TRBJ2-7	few	CASSGQGEYEQYF	TGTGCCAGCTCGGGACAGGGGGAGTACGAGCAGTACTTC
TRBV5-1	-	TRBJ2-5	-	CASSSPSKETQYF	TGCGCCAGCAGCTCACCGTCGAAAGAGACCCAGTACTTC
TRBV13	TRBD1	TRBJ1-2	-	CASRPTGDYGYTF	TGTGCCAGCAGGCCAACAGGGGACTATGGCTACACCTTC
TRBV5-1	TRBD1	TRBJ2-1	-	CASSLGQGASEQFF	TGCGCCAGCAGCTTAGGACAGGGGGCGAGTGAGCAGTTCTTC
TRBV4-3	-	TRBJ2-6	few	CASSQDAGANVLTF	TGCGCCAGCAGCCAAGACGCTGGGGCCAACGTCCTGACTTTC